Here is one TCR beta chain with its context. This sample stems from a study of CD8+ T cells in alopecia areata. This CDR3 spans 12 amino acids. Trimming left V 6 bases short and J 4 bases short, with 10 bases between. Germline V CDR1 and CDR2: SNHLY, FYNNEI. Extraction and reverse transcription of RNA yielded cDNA as the sequencing template. Sequenced by immunoSEQ multiplex PCR; TCRdb stores in-frame clones only, minus some. The sample carries more than 95,000 clones, roughly 41% recorded once. This clonotype was obtained from a human donor with alopecia areata. The sample taken for sequencing was CD4+ T cells sorted from blood. The chain uses TRBV2 and TRBJ2-7, with D hard to call. For the CDR3, the DNA is TGTGCCAGCAGCCGTGGTATGTACGAGCAGTACTTC. It codes for CASSRGMYEQYF.